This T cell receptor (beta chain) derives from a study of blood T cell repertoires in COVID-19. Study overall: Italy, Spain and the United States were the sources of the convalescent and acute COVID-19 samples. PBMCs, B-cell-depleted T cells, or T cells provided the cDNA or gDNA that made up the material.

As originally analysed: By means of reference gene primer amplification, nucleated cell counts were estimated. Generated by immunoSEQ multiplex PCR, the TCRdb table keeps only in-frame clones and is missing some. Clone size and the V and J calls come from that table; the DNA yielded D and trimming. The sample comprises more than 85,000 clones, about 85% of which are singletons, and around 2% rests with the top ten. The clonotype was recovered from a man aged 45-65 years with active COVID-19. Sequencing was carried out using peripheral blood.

The CDR3 sequence is CASSLVGGGTDTQYF. The CDR3 DNA is TGTGCCAGCAGTTTAGTCGGAGGTGGCACAGATACGCAGTATTTT. The genes are TRBV27 and TRBJ2-3; a weak D match, TRBD2 (5 bases). The CDR3 spans 15 residues. V dropped 2 bases and J dropped 1 base, with 10 bases sitting between them. Germline-derived CDR1 and CDR2 are MNHEY and SMNVEV (reference sequence).